A single T cell receptor (beta chain) is shown here with its context. The data derive from a study of T cell responses to AZD1222 COVID-19 vaccine. V was cut by 6 bases and J by 6 bases, with 15 bases left in between. This CDR3 comprises 13 residues. Germline CDR1 is ENHRY and CDR2 is SYGVKD. Sequencing was performed with immunoSEQ multiplex PCR; in TCRdb, only in-frame clones are kept and a portion is missing. The table shows 120,000 or so clones, with over 90% occurring only once. The sample consisted of peripheral blood, taken 28 days after the second AZD1222 dose. The chain combines TRBV10-3 with TRBJ2-7; tentative D call: TRBD2 (5 bases). This TCR was recovered from an adult who received the AZD1222 COVID-19 vaccine. For the CDR3, the DNA is TGTGCCATCAGAGACGCTCCTAGCCTCGAGCAGTACTTC. This sequence encodes CAIRDAPSLEQYF.